This is a list of T cell receptor beta chains from one sample in a study of T cell repertoires in cytomegalovirus infection. One entry per CDR3 protein, called by TCRdb with MiXCR from the reads. In the table there are about 700,000 distinct CDR3 sequences, roughly 36% of which are singletons. These receptors have no identified antigens. The specimen comprised cultured PBMCs, sampled from culture after CMV antigen stimulation. The origin of the receptors is a human donor in good health (CMV status not recorded). Some clones in this sample may be carry-over from other donors' samples. Each CDR3 is given with its conserved first and last residue. Each record gives: J gene, V gene, clone size, CDR3 protein. Size values are once, few and many counts, or a class for expanded clones, and some rows have none.

j_call: TRBJ2-5
v_call: TRBV7-9
clone_size: .
cdr3_aa: CASSTGLPEETQYF

j_call: TRBJ2-1
v_call: TRBV5-4
clone_size: few
cdr3_aa: CASSWDSGRARYNEQFF

j_call: TRBJ2-2
v_call: TRBV6-2/TRBV6-3
clone_size: few
cdr3_aa: CASSKGYAGELFF

j_call: TRBJ1-2
v_call: TRBV19
clone_size: .
cdr3_aa: CASSIDRGYYGYTF

j_call: TRBJ2-3
v_call: TRBV27
clone_size: .
cdr3_aa: CASSLWDGDTDTQYF

j_call: TRBJ2-5
v_call: TRBV6-5
clone_size: .
cdr3_aa: CASSYGTSGSQETQYF

j_call: TRBJ2-5
v_call: TRBV11-1
clone_size: few
cdr3_aa: CASSRRGGHQETQYF

j_call: TRBJ1-5
v_call: TRBV25-1
clone_size: .
cdr3_aa: CASSGPGGPHQPQHF

j_call: TRBJ2-7
v_call: TRBV6-5
clone_size: .
cdr3_aa: CASSYSRTGVIGEQYF

j_call: TRBJ1-4
v_call: TRBV7-2
clone_size: few
cdr3_aa: CASSLGGQGAEKLFF

j_call: TRBJ2-3
v_call: TRBV7-6
clone_size: many
cdr3_aa: CASSHSRPPGQRTDTQYF

j_call: TRBJ1-5
v_call: TRBV28
clone_size: few
cdr3_aa: CASKGGQGYNQPQHF

j_call: TRBJ2-1
v_call: TRBV7-8
clone_size: few
cdr3_aa: CASSPRGLAGARSYNEQFF

j_call: TRBJ2-1
v_call: TRBV27
clone_size: .
cdr3_aa: CASSFYRVRPPGNEQFF

j_call: TRBJ2-5
v_call: TRBV20-1
clone_size: .
cdr3_aa: CSARDFGGYQETQYF

j_call: TRBJ2-2
v_call: TRBV20-1
clone_size: .
cdr3_aa: CSASLAGELFF

j_call: TRBJ1-1
v_call: TRBV7-9
clone_size: few
cdr3_aa: CASSSQGGLGNTEAFF

j_call: TRBJ1-5
v_call: TRBV7-9
clone_size: few
cdr3_aa: CASSLGQGERNQPQHF

j_call: TRBJ1-1
v_call: TRBV7-9
clone_size: few
cdr3_aa: CASSFGPIGTEAFF

j_call: TRBJ2-2
v_call: TRBV6-5
clone_size: few
cdr3_aa: CASSYGKGWASNTGELFF

j_call: TRBJ1-1
v_call: TRBV10-3
clone_size: few
cdr3_aa: CAISESGATEAFF

j_call: TRBJ1-1
v_call: TRBV5-4
clone_size: few
cdr3_aa: CASSPPGQEYREAFF

j_call: TRBJ1-6
v_call: TRBV6-1
clone_size: few
cdr3_aa: CASRSREWDRGGPLHF

j_call: TRBJ1-4
v_call: TRBV7-2
clone_size: many
cdr3_aa: CASSLDPGNEKLFF

j_call: TRBJ1-5
v_call: TRBV6-2/TRBV6-3
clone_size: few
cdr3_aa: CASSYLRDRGSLSNQPQHF

j_call: TRBJ2-3
v_call: TRBV5-4
clone_size: .
cdr3_aa: CASSDAGTSGTDTQYF

j_call: TRBJ2-7
v_call: TRBV4-2
clone_size: .
cdr3_aa: CASSQVIGTSSDEQYF

j_call: TRBJ1-1
v_call: TRBV12-3/TRBV12-4
clone_size: few
cdr3_aa: CASSLGNRVTEAFF

j_call: TRBJ1-4
v_call: TRBV6-1
clone_size: .
cdr3_aa: CASRQGATNEKLFF

j_call: TRBJ1-3
v_call: TRBV25-1
clone_size: .
cdr3_aa: CASTPTASSGNTIYF

j_call: TRBJ1-3
v_call: TRBV20-1
clone_size: .
cdr3_aa: CSARPPGAVGNTIYF

j_call: TRBJ2-4
v_call: TRBV6-2/TRBV6-3
clone_size: .
cdr3_aa: CASSYTQGVAKNIQYF

j_call: TRBJ1-5
v_call: TRBV24-1
clone_size: .
cdr3_aa: CAVGRINNSNQPQHF

j_call: TRBJ2-7
v_call: TRBV12-3/TRBV12-4
clone_size: .
cdr3_aa: CASSYEFYEQYF

j_call: TRBJ1-4
v_call: TRBV7-9
clone_size: .
cdr3_aa: CASSTDTQKLFF

j_call: TRBJ2-3
v_call: TRBV20-1
clone_size: few
cdr3_aa: CSAGERGRTDTQYF

j_call: TRBJ1-5
v_call: TRBV7-2
clone_size: .
cdr3_aa: CASSIGGGYSNQPQHF

j_call: TRBJ2-1
v_call: TRBV20-1
clone_size: .
cdr3_aa: CSARLAYNEQFF

j_call: TRBJ1-6
v_call: TRBV25-1
clone_size: .
cdr3_aa: CASSVQTNSPLHF

j_call: TRBJ2-2
v_call: TRBV7-2
clone_size: .
cdr3_aa: CASREDLRGTGELFF

j_call: TRBJ2-3
v_call: TRBV7-6
clone_size: few
cdr3_aa: CASSLKGVRPHDTQYF

j_call: TRBJ2-2
v_call: TRBV19
clone_size: .
cdr3_aa: CASSSRTSGVTGELFF

j_call: TRBJ2-5
v_call: TRBV7-9
clone_size: few
cdr3_aa: CASGRGLQETQYF

j_call: TRBJ2-3
v_call: TRBV6-6
clone_size: .
cdr3_aa: CASSYGDWGITDTQYF